Below, 13 T cell receptor beta chains from the same sample are listed, as sequenced in a study of blood T cell repertoires in COVID-19. TCRdb keeps only in-frame clones here, not all; method: immunoSEQ multiplex PCR. This table has about 100,000 clones, 65% to 80% appearing once. What was sequenced was peripheral blood. Receptor source: a woman in her thirties or forties with acute or convalescent COVID-19.

The chain combines TRBV6-5 with TRBJ1-4; no definite D call. CDR3 size: 15 residues. V was pared by 6 bases and J by 6 bases, with 17 bases between. The germline V gene has CDR1 MNHEY and CDR2 SVGAGI. The DNA for the CDR3 is TGTGCCAGCAGACCCCGCTCGGAGTACTATGAAAAACTGTTTTTT. It is translated as CASRPRSEYYEKLFF.

The chain uses TRBV28 and TRBJ2-5; 10 bases are shared with TRBD1. The CDR3 length is 15 residues. Germline lookup yields CDR1 MDHEN and CDR2 SYDVKM. V was clipped by 2 bases and J by 5 bases; unmatched bases: 5. CDR3 bases: TGTGCCAGCAGTTTACCGGGACAGGGGACGGAGACCCAGTACTTC. This codes for CASSLPGQGTETQYF.

V gene TRBV5-1 combines with J gene TRBJ2-3; the D is unclear. Trimming took 0 bases from V and 3 from J, leaving 14 bases between them. There are 16 residues in the CDR3. CDR1 is SGHRS and CDR2 is YFSETQ in the germline V gene. The CDR3 is CASSLVPGVWTDTQYF. CDR3 in DNA: TGCGCCAGCAGCTTGGTTCCGGGTGTGTGGACAGATACGCAGTATTTT.

The chain links TRBV6-1 to TRBJ1-5; possibly TRBD1 for D (5 bases). Germline V CDR1 and CDR2: MNHNS, SASEGT. The CDR3 totals 17 residues. Trimming removed 0 bases from V and 2 bases from J, with 14 bases in between. DNA for the CDR3: TGTGCCAGCAGTGAAGCTGTGACAGCGAGTGGCAATCAGCCCCAGCATTTT. This sequence encodes CASSEAVTASGNQPQHF.

In its sample, this clone was seen many times. The chain couples TRBV3-1 (or the pseudogene TRBV3-2) to TRBJ1-4, with 12 bases that match TRBD1. CDR1 LGHDT and CDR2 YNNKEL come from the germline V gene (reference sequence). The CDR3 totals 17 residues. V lost 4 bases and J lost 8; bases outside the gene matches: 11. The CDR3 protein is CASSLSGTGGNSEKLFF. The CDR3 DNA is TGTGCCAGCAGCCTTAGTGGGACAGGGGGCAATAGCGAAAAACTGTTTTTT.

The V call is TRBV5-1, the J call TRBJ1-5; D gene ambiguous. Trimming removed 0 bases at V and 7 bases at J, with 14 bases between. The CDR3 totals 15 residues. The germline CDR1 and CDR2 sequences are SGHRS and YFSETQ. The DNA of the CDR3 is TGCGCCAGCAGCTTGGACGGAATAGCTTCACAGCCCCAGCATTTT. Protein product: CASSLDGIASQPQHF.

The gene calls are TRBV15 and TRBJ1-1, with a possible D match to TRBD1 (5 bases). Germline V lookup: CDR1 LNHNV, CDR2 YYDKDF (reference sequence). This CDR3 spans 15 amino acids. Trimming removed 0 bases from V and 1 base from J, with 9 bases in between. CDR3 amino acids: CATSRDNGGNTEAFF. The CDR3 DNA reads TGTGCCACCAGCAGAGATAACGGGGGGAACACTGAAGCTTTCTTT.

The chain uses TRBV4-2 and TRBJ2-1, with D maybe TRBD2 (6 bases). Germline V gene lookup returns CDR1 LGHNA and CDR2 YNFKEQ. V lost 0 bases and J lost 0, with 6 bases in between. CDR3 length equals 15 residues. The CDR3 DNA reads TGTGCCAGCAGCCAAGACGGGGGCTCCTACAATGAGCAGTTCTTC. Translation gives CASSQDGGSYNEQFF.

This CDR3 is CATSRARGGQETQYF. The CDR3 DNA reads as TGTGCCACCAGCAGAGCTCGGGGAGGGCAAGAGACCCAGTACTTC. The chain has TRBV15 and TRBJ2-5; 7 bases match TRBD2. Trimming cost V 1 base and J 2 bases; bases outside gene matches: 4. Per germline, CDR1 LNHNV and CDR2 YYDKDF (reference sequence). The CDR3 runs to 15 residues.

The rearrangement links TRBV7-2 to TRBJ1-2; 7 bases are shared with TRBD1. The CDR3 loop spans 13 amino acids. Germline V gene lookup returns CDR1 SGHTA and CDR2 FQGNSA. J gave up 5 bases and V 5 bases, and 5 bases lay outside the gene matches. CDR3 in amino acids: CASSRDRDYGYTF. Written as DNA, the CDR3 is TGTGCCAGCAGCAGAGACAGGGATTATGGCTACACCTTC.

The V and J genes are TRBV4-1 and TRBJ2-3; the D gene is possibly TRBD1 (6 bases). Trimming left V 0 bases short and J 4 bases short, with 20 bases between. Germline V CDR1 and CDR2: MGHRA, YSYEKL. The CDR3 loop spans 18 amino acids. CDR3 sequence: CASSQDLGKGVGSDTQYF. The CDR3 DNA sequence: TGCGCCAGCAGCCAAGATCTGGGCAAGGGGGTGGGATCAGATACGCAGTATTTT.

The CDR3 nucleotides read TGTGCCAGCACCCCCTCCCGCGGGGGGCTCACCGGGGAGCTGTTTTTT. Its protein product is CASTPSRGGLTGELFF. V and J are TRBV7-8 and TRBJ2-2; 8 nucleotides line up with TRBD2. Germline CDR1 SGHVS, CDR2 FQNEAQ. The CDR3 sequence is 16 residues long. J gave up 4 bases and V 7 bases, and 11 bases lay outside the gene matches.

The chain is built from TRBV21-1 and TRBJ2-2; the listed D gene, TRBD1, was not tested against the DNA. TRBV21-1 is shown as a pseudogene. This CDR3 region has 14 residues. CDR3 in DNA: TGTGCCAGCAGCAAAGCGGCAAACACCGGGGAGCTGTTTTTT. It yields the protein CASSKAANTGELFF.